Listed here are 3 T cell receptor beta chains from one sample, sequenced in a study of blood T cell repertoires in COVID-19. Data came from immunoSEQ multiplex PCR; TCRdb stores just in-frame clones and leaves some out. The table has fewer than 250,000 clones, around nine tenths seen once; the top ten hold about 1.7%. The sample consisted of peripheral blood. Receptor source: a woman in her sixties or seventies who had recovered from COVID-19.

This sequence joins TRBV9 and TRBJ1-3; D is perhaps TRBD1 (5 bases). The germline V and J ends were trimmed by 0 bases and 4 bases, with 8 bases remaining between them. The V gene's germline CDR1 is SGDLS and CDR2 YYNGEE. This CDR3 has 14 amino acids. DNA of the CDR3: TGTGCCAGCAGCGTAGGTCGACAGGGAAACACCATATATTTT. The encoded protein is CASSVGRQGNTIYF.

This rearrangement joins TRBV12-1 to TRBJ1-6; no DNA check was done on the table's D call, TRBD1. TRBV12-1 has pseudogene status. The length of the CDR3 is 16 residues. The CDR3 DNA sequence: TGTGCCAGCAAACCCACAGGGAGCTCCTATAATTCACCCCTCCACTTT. It specifies CASKPTGSSYNSPLHF.

The CDR3 loop reads CASRRDSGGGTDTQYF. The CDR3 region has the DNA TGTGCCAGCCGGAGAGATAGCGGGGGTGGGACAGATACGCAGTATTTT. The chain carries TRBV2 and TRBJ2-3; 9 bases are shared with TRBD2. The CDR3 has 16 residues. The germline V gene has CDR1 SNHLY and CDR2 FYNNEI. The V segment lost 8 bases and the J segment 3 bases; nucleotides outside the gene matches: 12.